The present T cell receptor (beta chain) was sequenced within a study of blood T cells in healthy people across ages. Together with a sample-barcoded 5' primer, a J-beta primer mix was included in a second PCR lasting roughly 7 to 11 cycles. TCRdb reanalysed the 5' RACE reads using MiXCR and keeps one entry per CDR3 protein. The sample lists under 700,000 distinct CDR3 sequences; around 24% were seen once. The data also belong to a second study, concerning T cells of mothers and their children.

The specimen sequenced was blood. This clonotype was sampled from a boy between 10 and 17 years old in good health.

The CDR3: CASSQESQWDTDTQYF. The CDR3 coding sequence is TGCGCCAGCAGCCAAGAAAGCCAATGGGACACAGATACGCAGTATTTT. This chain links TRBV4-3 with TRBJ2-3; D is unresolved. V gave up 0 bases and J gave up 2 bases, with 12 bases separating them. Germline CDR1 is LGHNA and CDR2 is YSLEER. The CDR3 length is 16 residues.